A selection of T cell receptor beta chains follows, all from one sample in a study of shared T cell receptors in the human thymus. Sequencing used immunoSEQ multiplex PCR; TCRdb keeps in-frame clones, though not all of them. The sample includes hundreds of thousands of clones, around 87% of them seen just once. Separately, the same data were catalogued under a study of human thymus T cells.

The sequenced sample consisted of thymocytes. Receptor source: a boy younger than two with a congenital heart defect. The CDR3 runs from the conserved cysteine through the conserved F or W. D genes are given only for firm matches. Not all rows give a size; the values are once, few, many and, for expanded clones, a class.

j_call v_call clone_size d_call cdr3_length cdr3_aa cdr3_nt
TRBJ1-2 TRBV30 . . 14 CAWPSRQDRYGYTF TGTGCCTGGCCCTCCCGGCAGGATCGCTATGGCTACACCTTC
TRBJ2-4 TRBV28 . . 14 CASRNGGTKNIQYF TGTGCCAGCAGGAATGGCGGGACCAAAAACATTCAGTACTTC
TRBJ2-3 TRBV20-1 . . 8 CSARAQYF TGCAGTGCTCGGGCGCAGTATTTT
TRBJ1-1 TRBV28 few TRBD1 14 CASSLGTGKREAFF TGTGCCAGCAGCCTTGGGACAGGGAAGAGGGAAGCTTTCTTT
TRBJ1-5 TRBV15 . . 17 CATSTSGGRAHNQPQHF TGTGCCACCAGCACCTCCGGAGGAAGGGCGCACAATCAGCCCCAGCATTTT
TRBJ2-1 TRBV6-1 . TRBD1 11 CASSGDRAQFF TGTGCCAGCAGCGGGGACAGGGCCCAGTTCTTC
TRBJ1-1 TRBV5-1 . . 12 CASSLDRQEAFF TGCGCCAGCAGCTTGGATAGACAGGAAGCTTTCTTT
TRBJ2-2 TRBV2 . . 15 CASSAGTPLTGELFF TGTGCCAGCAGTGCAGGGACTCCTCTCACCGGGGAGCTGTTTTTT
TRBJ1-3 TRBV7-2 . . 15 CASSLLRFSGNTIYF TGTGCCAGCAGCTTATTACGGTTCTCTGGAAACACCATATATTTT
TRBJ2-3 TRBV7-2 . TRBD1 18 CASSLDRQPGQGADTQYF TGTGCCAGCAGCTTAGATCGCCAACCGGGACAGGGGGCAGATACGCAGTATTTT
TRBJ1-5 TRBV6-6 . TRBD1 14 CASSLGQGYQPQHF TGTGCCAGCAGCCTGGGACAGGGGTATCAGCCCCAGCATTTT
TRBJ2-3 TRBV6-5 . . 16 CASSYGGGLAVDTQYF TGTGCCAGCAGTTATGGGGGGGGGCTAGCCGTAGATACGCAGTATTTT
TRBJ2-2 TRBV6-1 . TRBD2 18 CASSEGLAGGPNTGELFF TGTGCCAGCAGTGAGGGACTAGCGGGGGGGCCCAACACCGGGGAGCTGTTTTTT
TRBJ2-5 TRBV9 . TRBD1 15 CASSADRGGQETQYF TGTGCCAGCAGCGCGGACAGGGGGGGCCAAGAGACCCAGTACTTC
TRBJ2-3 TRBV4-3 . TRBD2 17 CASSQVDQRERTDTQYF TGCGCCAGCAGCCAAGTGGATCAGCGGGAGAGAACAGATACGCAGTATTTT
TRBJ2-7 TRBV5-1 . TRBD1 16 CASSPRGAGQGYEQYF TGCGCCAGCAGCCCCCGAGGGGCGGGACAGGGCTACGAGCAGTACTTC